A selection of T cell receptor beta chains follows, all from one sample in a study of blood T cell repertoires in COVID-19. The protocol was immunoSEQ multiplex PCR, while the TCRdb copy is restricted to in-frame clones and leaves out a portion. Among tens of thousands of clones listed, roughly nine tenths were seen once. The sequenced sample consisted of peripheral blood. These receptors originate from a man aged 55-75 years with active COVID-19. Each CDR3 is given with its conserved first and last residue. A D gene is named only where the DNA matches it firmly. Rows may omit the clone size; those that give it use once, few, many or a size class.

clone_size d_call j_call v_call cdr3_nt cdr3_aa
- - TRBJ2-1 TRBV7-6 TGTGCCAGCAGCCCAGGTCCAGGCCTTGAGCAGTTCTTC CASSPGPGLEQFF
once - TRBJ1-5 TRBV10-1 TGCGCCAGCAGTGAGCCCATGTGCAATCAGCCCCAGCATTTT CASSEPMCNQPQHF
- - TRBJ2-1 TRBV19 TGTGCCAGTAGGGCGGGGACTTTATACAATGAGCAGTTCTTC CASRAGTLYNEQFF
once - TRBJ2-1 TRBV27 TGTGCCAGCAAGAGGAAGGTGATCCATGAGCAGTTCTTC CASKRKVIHEQFF
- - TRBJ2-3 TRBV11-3 TGTGCCAGCAGCTATGGAGGGAGGGGGATGGATACGCAGTATTTT CASSYGGRGMDTQYF
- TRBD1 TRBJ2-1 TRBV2 TGTGCCAGCAGTTTGGACAGGGGGCCCTACAATGAGCAGTTCTTC CASSLDRGPYNEQFF
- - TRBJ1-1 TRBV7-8 TGTGCCAGCAGCTTAAGCTCTCAGGCGAACACTGAAGCTTTCTTT CASSLSSQANTEAFF
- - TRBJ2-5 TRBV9 TGTGCCAGCAGCGTAGTCGGCAGCGGAGAGACCCAGTACTTC CASSVVGSGETQYF
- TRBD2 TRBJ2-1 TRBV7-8 TGTGCCAGCAGCCTTCAGACTAGCAGGTGGGTCAATGAGCAGTTCTTC CASSLQTSRWVNEQFF
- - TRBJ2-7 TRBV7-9 TGTGCCAGCAGCAACCTAGCGTTAGTCGACGAGCAGTACTTC CASSNLALVDEQYF
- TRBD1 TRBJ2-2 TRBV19 TGTGCCAGTAGTTCTCGACAGGGTGGCACCGGGGAGCTGTTTTTT CASSSRQGGTGELFF
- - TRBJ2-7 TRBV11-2 TGTGCCAGCAGCTTAGTTCGGGGCAGGGGAGGGACCTACGAGCAGTACTTC CASSLVRGRGGTYEQYF
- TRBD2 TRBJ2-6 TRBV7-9 TGTGCCAACAGCTCCAGCGGGGGCGCTGGGGCCAACGTCCTGACTTTC CANSSSGGAGANVLTF
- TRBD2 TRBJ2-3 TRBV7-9 TGTGCCAGCAGCAGGGGGACTAGCGGAGTAAGGCGTACGCAGTATTTT CASSRGTSGVRRTQYF
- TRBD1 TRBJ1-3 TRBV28 TGTGCCACCCCCCGGGACAGGGGGGCTGGAAACACCATATATTTT CATPRDRGAGNTIYF
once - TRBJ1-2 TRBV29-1 TGCAGCGCCGTCGGTGGTGGCTATGGCTACACCTTC CSAVGGGYGYTF
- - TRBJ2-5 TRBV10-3 TGTGCCATCAGTGACTGGGCGCTCCGGAAAGAGACCCAGTACTTC CAISDWALRKETQYF
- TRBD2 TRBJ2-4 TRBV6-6 TGTGCCAGCAGTTACTCGGCGGGAGGTCCCAACATTCAGTACTTC CASSYSAGGPNIQYF
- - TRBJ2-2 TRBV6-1 TGTGCCAGCAGTGAACAAGGGGCCGGGGAGCTGTTTTTT CASSEQGAGELFF
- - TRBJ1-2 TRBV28 TGTGCCAGCAGTTTAACAGGGTCCTATGGCTACACCTTC CASSLTGSYGYTF
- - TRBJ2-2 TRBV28 TGTGCCAGCAGGTCCCTAGGGAGTGGGACCGGGGAGCTGTTTTTT CASRSLGSGTGELFF
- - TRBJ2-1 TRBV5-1 TGCGCCAGCAGCTTCGACAATGAGCAGTTCTTC CASSFDNEQFF
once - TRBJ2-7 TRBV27 TGTGCCAGCAGCCTCGGGTCCGAGCAGTACTTC CASSLGSEQYF
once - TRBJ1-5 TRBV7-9 TGTGCCAGCAGCTTAGATATGGCAGGGGATCAGCCCCAGCATTTT CASSLDMAGDQPQHF
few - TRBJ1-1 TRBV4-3 TGCGCCAGCAGCCAAGCCAACGGGAACACTGAAGCTTTCTTT CASSQANGNTEAFF
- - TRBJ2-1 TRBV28 TGTGCCAGCAGTTTGGCGGGTACCGAGCAGTTCTTC CASSLAGTEQFF
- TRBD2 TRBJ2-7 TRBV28 TGTGCCAGCAGTCCTTGGACTAGCGGGAGATATGAGCAGTACTTC CASSPWTSGRYEQYF
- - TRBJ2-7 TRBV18 TGTGCCAGCTCCCCCCAGGGCAACGAGCAGTACTTC CASSPQGNEQYF
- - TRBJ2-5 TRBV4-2 TGTGCCAGCAGCCAAGCTTTCACACAGGCGGGGGAGACCCAGTACTTC CASSQAFTQAGETQYF
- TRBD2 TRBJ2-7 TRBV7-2 TGTGCCAGCAGCTTTAGCGGGAGGGTAAACGAGCAGTACTTC CASSFSGRVNEQYF
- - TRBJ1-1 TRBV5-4 TGTGCCAGCAGCTTGGGGGGAGGGATCACTGAAGCTTTCTTT CASSLGGGITEAFF
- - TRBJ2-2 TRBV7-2 TGTGCCAGCAGCCACTTCCCCGTGAACACCGGGGAGCTGTTTTTT CASSHFPVNTGELFF
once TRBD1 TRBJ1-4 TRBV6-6 TGTGCCAGCAGTCAATACAGGGGGCCAACTAATGAAAAACTGTTTTTT CASSQYRGPTNEKLFF
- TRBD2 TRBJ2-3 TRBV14 TGTGCCAGCAGCCCCAGGACTAGCGGGAGGGTCGCAGATACGCAGTATTTT CASSPRTSGRVADTQYF
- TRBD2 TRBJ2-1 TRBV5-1 TGCGCCAGCAGCTCAGGGGGACTAGCGGACAATGAGCAGTTCTTC CASSSGGLADNEQFF
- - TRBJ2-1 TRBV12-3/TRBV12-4 TGTGCCAGCAGCCCTAACTCCTACAATGAGCAGTTCTTC CASSPNSYNEQFF
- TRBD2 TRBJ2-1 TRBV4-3 TGCGCCAGCAGCACAAGGGGGAGGACTAGCGGGAGGAATGAGCAGTTCTTC CASSTRGRTSGRNEQFF
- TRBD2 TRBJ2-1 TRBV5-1 TGCGCCAGCAGCTTTAGCGGGAGCACCTACAATGAGCAGTTCTTC CASSFSGSTYNEQFF
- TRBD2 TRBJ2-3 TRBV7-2 TGTGCCAGCAGCTTAAGGACTAGCGCCCCCAATACGCAGTATTTT CASSLRTSAPNTQYF
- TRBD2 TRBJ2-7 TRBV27 TGTGCCAGCAGCGTAGCGGGACCGCGTTGGGAGCAGTACTTC CASSVAGPRWEQYF
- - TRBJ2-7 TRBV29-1 TGCAGCGTTGAACTGGCAGGTGGGAGCTCCTACGAGCAGTACTTC CSVELAGGSSYEQYF
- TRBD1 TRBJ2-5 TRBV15 TGTGCCACCAGCAAAGGGACAGGGGGCTTTGAGACCCAGTACTTC CATSKGTGGFETQYF
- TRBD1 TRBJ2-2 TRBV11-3 TGTGCCAGCAGCATGCGGGACAGGGTTACCGGGGAGCTGTTTTTT CASSMRDRVTGELFF
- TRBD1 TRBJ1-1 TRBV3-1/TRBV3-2 TGTGCCAGCAGCGTATACGGACAGGGTGGCACTGAAGCTTTCTTT CASSVYGQGGTEAFF
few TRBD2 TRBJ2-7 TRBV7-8 TGTGCCAGCACTCCAACTTTACAGCGGGACGGCGAGCAGTACTTC CASTPTLQRDGEQYF
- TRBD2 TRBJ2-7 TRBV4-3 TGCGCCAGCAGCCATCGAGCGGGAGCCGACGAGCAGTACTTC CASSHRAGADEQYF
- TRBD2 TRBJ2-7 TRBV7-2 TGTGCCAGCAGCTTAGGAGAACCGGGACTAGCGGGAGCATACGAGCAGTACTTC CASSLGEPGLAGAYEQYF
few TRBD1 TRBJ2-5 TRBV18 TGTGCCAGCTCACCGGGATACAGGGGCATTCAAGAGACCCAGTACTTC CASSPGYRGIQETQYF
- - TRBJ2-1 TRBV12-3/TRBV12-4 TGTGCCAGCAGTGGAGGACGGGAGCAGTTCTTC CASSGGREQFF
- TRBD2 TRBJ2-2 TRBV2 TGTGCCACCTCGCTGGCGGGAGGGGGGGGCACCGGGGAGCTGTTTTTT CATSLAGGGGTGELFF
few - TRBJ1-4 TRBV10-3 TGTGCCATCAGTGAGGATGAGGGGGCTAATGAAAAACTGTTTTTT CAISEDEGANEKLFF
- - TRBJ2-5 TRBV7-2 TGTGCCAGCAGCCCCTCCAGGCTCGAGGAGACCCAGTACTTC CASSPSRLEETQYF